The next 27 T cell receptor beta chains were all read from a single sample in a study of T cells after yellow fever vaccination. MiXCR, applied by TCRdb to the 5' RACE reads, yields one record per CDR3 protein. The profile shows roughly 79,000 distinct CDR3 sequences, approximately 7.3% of them singletons. The input for sequencing was CD8+ T cells sorted from PBMCs, taken more than 8 days after the first yellow fever vaccination. The receptors shown here come from a man aged 18 to 30 who received the YFV17D yellow fever vaccine.

The table lists this clonotype with a few counts. This sequence joins TRBV7-9 and TRBJ1-2, with D hard to call. Trimming took 1 base from V and 4 from J, leaving 10 bases between them. The CDR3 is made up of 14 amino acids. The germline CDR1 and CDR2 sequences are SEHNR and FQNEAQ (reference sequence). CDR3 in amino acids: CASSLGQAVYGYTF. For the CDR3, the DNA is TGTGCCAGCAGCTTAGGGCAGGCGGTCTATGGCTACACCTTC.

This clonotype occurred many times. This rearrangement joins TRBV7-9 to TRBJ2-7; D gene ambiguous. V lost 1 base, J lost 0 bases, and 13 bases lay in between. The CDR3 runs to 16 residues. Germline CDR1 SEHNR, CDR2 FQNEAQ (reference sequence). CDR3 in DNA: TGTGCCAGCAGCTTAGGATTGGGAATCTTCTCCTACGAGCAGTACTTC. Translation: CASSLGLGIFSYEQYF. The full variable domain, with the rest looked up from reference TRBV7-9 and TRBJ2-7, is DTGVSQNPRHKITKRGQNVTFRCDPISEHNRLYWYRQTLGQGPEFLTYFQNEAQLEKSRLLSDRFSAERPKGSFSTLEIQRTEQGDSAMYLCASSLGLGIFSYEQYFGPGTRLTVT.

This clonotype is labeled medium-sized. The V call is TRBV14, the J call TRBJ2-7; unclear D gene. The V end was cut by 3 bases, the J end by 0 bases, with 3 bases between. Germline lookup yields CDR1 SGHDN and CDR2 FVKESK. This CDR3 contains 12 residues. CDR3 amino acids: CASSHSSYEQYV. The CDR3 coding sequence is TGTGCCAGCAGCCATAGCTCCTACGAGCAGTACGTC.

Ten or more counts support this clonotype. The V gene is TRBV5-1, the J gene TRBJ2-1; 7 nucleotides line up with TRBD1. Trimming took 4 bases from V and 4 from J; bases not matched to a gene: 5. The CDR3 is 14 residues long. Per germline, CDR1 SGHRS and CDR2 YFSETQ. DNA of the CDR3: TGCGCCAGCAGCCAGGGGACAGATTACAATGAGCAGTTCTTC. Amino acid sequence: CASSQGTDYNEQFF.

J is TRBJ2-2 and V is TRBV5-5; maybe TRBD2 (6 bases). The V end lost 1 base, the J end lost 7 bases, and 11 bases lay between the germline ends. Per the germline V gene, CDR1 is SGHKS and CDR2 is YYEKEE (reference sequence). The CDR3 loop spans 14 amino acids. Here the CDR3 reads CASSLPGVGGELFF. The CDR3 DNA reads TGTGCCAGCAGCTTGCCGGGGGTCGGCGGGGAGCTGTTTTTT.

This clonotype was seen a few times. This chain joins TRBV14 and TRBJ1-3; no clear D gene. There are 14 residues in the CDR3. The germline CDR1 and CDR2 sequences are SGHDN and FVKESK. V lost 9 bases and J 0 bases, leaving 12 bases between the germline ends. In DNA form, the CDR3 reads TGTGCCAGTACCCAGCTGAACTCTGGAAACACCATATATTTT. It yields the protein CASTQLNSGNTIYF.

This clonotype was seen more than once but under ten times. The chain recombines TRBV3-1 with TRBJ2-1; 8 bases line up with TRBD2. Trimming at V came to 1 base and at J to 4 bases, leaving 6 bases not matched to a gene. The CDR3 length is 16 residues. Per germline, CDR1 LGHDT and CDR2 YNNKEL (reference sequence). This CDR3 is CASSQGIGGGYNEQFF. CDR3 sequence (DNA): TGTGCCAGCAGCCAAGGGATCGGCGGGGGGTACAATGAGCAGTTCTTC.

This clonotype occurred many times. The chain is built from TRBV4-1 and TRBJ2-5; 7 nucleotides agree with TRBD2. The CDR3 length is 17 residues. J was trimmed by 0 bases and V by 0 bases; bases with no gene match: 7. Germline V lookup: CDR1 MGHRA, CDR2 YSYEKL. For the CDR3, the DNA is TGCGCCAGCAGCCAAGATAGGAGCGGGAAATACCAAGAGACCCAGTACTTC. Translation gives CASSQDRSGKYQETQYF.

This sequence joins TRBV15 and TRBJ1-5, with D hard to call. Germline lookup yields CDR1 LNHNV and CDR2 YYDKDF (reference sequence). Between the trimmed V and J ends, which lost 5 bases and 0 bases, there was a span of 17 bases. The CDR3 is 17 amino acids. CDR3 sequence: CATSGSKYKYSNQPQHF. The CDR3 DNA reads as TGTGCCACCAGCGGCAGTAAGTACAAGTATAGCAATCAGCCCCAGCATTTT.

This clonotype was found many times. The chain links TRBV7-6 to TRBJ2-7; the D gene is possibly TRBD1 (7 bases). The CDR3 loop spans 14 amino acids. From germline, CDR1 is SGHVS and CDR2 FNYEAQ. Trimming took off 5 bases at V and 3 bases at J, with 14 bases between the two ends. The CDR3 nucleotides read TGTGCCAGCAGCCCAGGGGGGTTAGTCTACGAGCAGTACGTC. It is translated as CASSPGGLVYEQYV.

This clonotype has only a few counts. Lacking the conserved final phenylalanine or tryptophan, this CDR3 likely reflects a read error. It is unclear where the CDR3 begins or ends on the DNA, so no DNA is shown, and the CDR3 is as TCRdb lists it. The genes are TRBV5-1 and TRBJ2-7; the table gives TRBD2 as D, unverified against the DNA. From germline, CDR1 is SGHRS and CDR2 YFSETQ. The CDR3 spans 8 amino acids, including both terminal residues. The CDR3 protein is CASSSSPP.

This clonotype was seen many times. The chain has TRBV12-3 or TRBV12-4 and TRBJ2-1, with D unclear. This CDR3 region has 11 residues. Deletions cut 3 bases from V and 12 bases from J, with 9 bases between. CDR3 coding DNA: TGTGCCAGCAGTTTCGGGCCGGGGCAGTTCTTC. Translating gives CASSFGPGQFF.

The sample holds many counts of this clonotype. The genes are TRBV5-1 and TRBJ2-1; 7 bases agree with TRBD2. This CDR3 region has 14 residues. The trim removed 0 bases at V and 8 bases at J, leaving 5 bases unmatched. CDR1 is SGHRS, CDR2 YFSETQ, per germline. The chain's CDR3 is CASSLASGPDEQFF. CDR3 DNA: TGCGCCAGCAGCTTGGCTAGCGGCCCGGATGAGCAGTTCTTC.

With respect to this clonotype: A much larger clone differs by one base, so this may be a read error. The V call is TRBV27, the J call TRBJ2-7; the D is unclear. CDR1 MNHEY and CDR2 SMNVEV come from the germline V gene (reference sequence). CDR3 length equals 15 residues. The ends were cut back, 3 bases at V and 3 bases at J, with 15 bases in the middle. CDR3 loop: CASSFEMPGFYEQYF. CDR3 DNA sequence: TGTGCCAGCAGTTTTGAAATGCCCGGCTTCTACGAGCAGTACTTC.

Note on this clonotype: One end of the junction varies from germline; a read error may be responsible. V and J are TRBV3-1 and TRBJ2-1; TRBD2 aligns across 7 bases. This CDR3 is 15 amino acids long. The germline CDR1 and CDR2 sequences are LGHDT and YNNKEL (reference sequence). Here the CDR3 reads CACSYGLGQQYEQFF. CDR3 in DNA: TGTGCCTGCAGCTACGGACTAGGTCAACAATATGAGCAGTTCTTC.

This clonotype was picked up a small number of times. The chain links TRBV11-2 to TRBJ1-3, with no clear D. The CDR3 totals 14 residues. Trimming removed 4 bases at V and 0 bases at J, with 7 bases between. Germline lookup yields CDR1 SGHAT and CDR2 FQNNGV. In nucleotides, the CDR3 is TGTGCCAGCAGCTCCTTGATCTCTGGAAACACCATATATTTT. Translation: CASSSLISGNTIYF.

In this sample, this clonotype turned up many times. The chain uses TRBV7-3 and TRBJ2-1; TRBD1 matches 11 bases. Unmatched junction bases numbered 8, after V lost 0 bases and J lost 4 bases. CDR3 length: 18 amino acids. Germline loops: CDR1 SGHTA, CDR2 FQGTGA. The CDR3 DNA is TGTGCCAGCAGCTTAACTATAAGGACAGGGGGCGCTTACAATGAGCAGTTCTTC. It is translated as CASSLTIRTGGAYNEQFF.

This clonotype was seen only a few times. The V call is TRBV4-1, the J call TRBJ2-7; 8 nucleotides agree with TRBD2. From germline, CDR1 is MGHRA and CDR2 YSYEKL. The CDR3 sequence is 15 residues long. With 2 bases clipped from V and 4 bases from J, the junction kept 7 bases outside the gene matches. In nucleotides, the CDR3 is TGCGCCAGCAGCCAAACCACTAGCGGCTGGTACGAGCAGTACTTC. Translation: CASSQTTSGWYEQYF.

This clonotype was observed a handful of times. The genes are TRBV5-4 and TRBJ1-6; maybe TRBD1 (6 bases). V lost 4 bases to trimming and J lost 12 bases, with 11 bases between them. Germline CDR1 and CDR2: SGHNT and YYREEE (reference sequence). This CDR3 has 12 residues. The CDR3 DNA is TGTGCCAGCAGCCGGGACACGGAACCCCTCCACTTT. Its translation is CASSRDTEPLHF.

This rearrangement joins TRBV19 to TRBJ1-5, with D tentatively TRBD1 (6 bases). In germline, CDR1 is LNHDA, CDR2 SQIVND (reference sequence). V was pared by 4 bases and J by 6 bases, with 28 bases between. This CDR3 region has 19 residues. The CDR3: CASSTPRQVLGRGRQPQHF. Here the CDR3 DNA reads TGTGCCAGTAGTACGCCCCGACAGGTACTCGGCAGGGGCCGTCAGCCCCAGCATTTT. The variable domain in full, with the rest retrieved from reference TRBV19 and TRBJ1-5, is DGGITQSPKYLFRKEGQNVTLSCEQNLNHDAMYWYRQDPGQGLRLIYYSQIVNDFQKGDIAEGYSVSREKKESFPLTVTSAQKNPTAFYLCASSTPRQVLGRGRQPQHFGDGTRLSIL.

This clonotype has at least ten counts. V and J are TRBV12-3 or TRBV12-4 and TRBJ2-3, with 8 nucleotides matching TRBD2. CDR3 length: 15 amino acids. Germline trimming cut 2 bases from V and 4 bases from J; bases unmatched to any gene: 5. The chain's CDR3 is CASSLTGGIADTQYF. CDR3 bases: TGTGCCAGCAGTTTAACGGGGGGGATCGCAGATACGCAGTATTTT.

This clonotype was seen more than once but under ten times. The CDR3 region has the DNA TGTGCCAGCAGCCAGACTCAGGACAGGGTTAAGCCCTACGAGCAGTACTTC. Encoded protein: CASSQTQDRVKPYEQYF. The chain is built from TRBV11-2 and TRBJ2-7; 8 nucleotides match TRBD1. J gave up 2 bases and V 5 bases, and 14 bases lay outside the gene matches. Per germline, CDR1 SGHAT and CDR2 FQNNGV. CDR3 length: 17 amino acids.

This clonotype is deemed medium-sized (0.01 to 0.1%). This chain joins TRBV6-2 or TRBV6-3 and TRBJ2-1, with D possibly being TRBD2 (7 bases). Germline CDR1 and CDR2: MNHEY and SVGEGT. The CDR3 is 16 amino acids. Trimming pared 6 bases from V and 5 bases from J, leaving 20 bases between. CDR3 sequence: CASRYLAEGGHNEQFF. CDR3 nucleotides: TGTGCCAGCAGATACCTAGCGGAGGGGGGGCACAATGAGCAGTTCTTC.

This clonotype was detected many times. The chain has TRBV27 and TRBJ1-2, with 8 bases matching TRBD1. Germline CDR1 reads MNHEY; CDR2 reads SMNVEV (reference sequence). The V gene end was trimmed by 2 bases and the J gene end by 4 bases; junction bases not matched to a gene: 6. The CDR3 has 15 residues. The CDR3 DNA sequence: TGTGCCAGCAGTTTAATGCCAGGGGGCGGCTATGGCTACACCTTC. Translation gives CASSLMPGGGYGYTF.

In this sample, this clonotype turned up a few times. This chain connects TRBV6-2 or TRBV6-3 to TRBJ2-4; the D gene is possibly TRBD1 (6 bases). From germline, CDR1 is MNHEY and CDR2 SVGEGT. V gave up 6 bases and J gave up 7 bases, with 13 bases separating them. CDR3 length equals 13 residues. CDR3 protein: CASRGTLINIQYF. The CDR3 DNA follows: TGTGCCAGCAGGGGGACACTAATTAACATTCAGTACTTC.

V and J are TRBV12-3 or TRBV12-4 and TRBJ1-3; no clear D. The CDR3 runs 14 residues. Trimming cost V 7 bases and J 0 bases, with 10 bases left between them. The CDR3 region is CASTQGSSGNTIYF. The DNA of the CDR3 is TGTGCCAGCACCCAAGGCTCCTCTGGAAACACCATATATTTT.

This clonotype was observed many times. This chain joins TRBV27 and TRBJ2-2; 10 bases match TRBD1. V shed 5 bases and J 4 bases; nucleotides not matched to a gene: 4. CDR1 MNHEY and CDR2 SMNVEV come from the germline V gene (reference sequence). This CDR3 is built from 15 residues. The CDR3 region is CASSGDRGFTGELFF. CDR3 nucleotides: TGTGCCAGCAGTGGGGACAGGGGCTTCACCGGGGAGCTGTTTTTT.